The next 21 T cell receptor beta chains were all read from a single sample in a study of cytomegalovirus exposure and HLA in healthy donors. Primers for the PCR totalled 60 Vbeta and 13 Jbeta. Sequenced by immunoSEQ multiplex PCR; TCRdb stores in-frame clones only, minus some. This sample has around 150,000 clones, with roughly 79% found just once. The sample taken for sequencing was PBMCs. The receptor source for this set is a man between 18 and 29 years old in good health and CMV-seropositive.

CDR3 residues: CASSYSVTYNEQFF. CDR3 DNA: TGTGCCAGCAGTTACTCTGTCACTTACAATGAGCAGTTCTTC. This sequence joins TRBV6-5 and TRBJ2-1; no clear D. Germline-derived CDR1 and CDR2 are MNHEY and SVGAGI. Trimming removed 0 bases at V and 4 bases at J, with 7 bases between. The CDR3 runs to 14 residues.

This sequence joins TRBV7-8 and TRBJ2-1, with D possibly TRBD2 on 6 matching bases. The CDR3 totals 16 residues. The germline V gene has CDR1 SGHVS and CDR2 FQNEAQ. V lost 0 bases and J 2 bases, leaving 11 bases between the germline ends. CDR3 protein: CASSLAGLSTYNEQFF. CDR3 DNA sequence: TGTGCCAGCAGCTTAGCGGGACTTTCGACCTACAATGAGCAGTTCTTC.

The rearrangement joins TRBV18 to TRBJ2-2; 7 bases match TRBD2. The CDR3 is made up of 17 amino acids. After removal of 2 bases from V and 0 bases from J, the junction contained 6 bases not matched to a gene. The germline V gene has CDR1 KGHSH and CDR2 LQKENI. Here the CDR3 DNA reads TGTGCCAGCTCACCATATGGGCTAGCGGCGAACACCGGGGAGCTGTTTTTT. Translating it yields CASSPYGLAANTGELFF.

CDR3 nucleotide sequence: TGTGCCAGCAGCGTTCTAGGGGGCTCGCGGGAGACCCAGTACTTC. Its translation: CASSVLGGSRETQYF. This chain links TRBV9 with TRBJ2-5; 7 bases line up with TRBD1. This CDR3 region has 15 residues. J lost 5 bases, V lost 2 bases, and 9 bases had no gene match. Germline V gene lookup returns CDR1 SGDLS and CDR2 YYNGEE.

The chain is built from TRBV27 and TRBJ2-7, with a tentative D call TRBD2 (5 bases). Germline assignment: CDR1 MNHEY and CDR2 SMNVEV (reference sequence). The CDR3 totals 13 residues. The V gene lost 5 bases and the J gene lost 0 bases, with 8 bases spanning the gap. The CDR3 here is CASSNSGSYEQYF. The CDR3 DNA follows: TGTGCCAGCAGTAACAGCGGCTCCTACGAGCAGTACTTC.

This clone was seen just once. V and J are TRBV29-1 and TRBJ2-7; D not certain. The CDR3 spans 11 residues. Trimming removed 6 bases at V and 2 bases at J, with 8 bases between. From germline, CDR1 is SQVTM and CDR2 ANQGSEA. The CDR3 region has the DNA TGCAGCGTAACAGAAACCTACGAGCAGTACTTC. It is translated as CSVTETYEQYF.

This clone was seen only a few times. J is TRBJ2-7 and V is TRBV10-2; 8 nucleotides line up with TRBD1. CDR3 length: 14 residues. J gave up 4 bases and V 5 bases, and 7 bases lay outside the gene matches. The germline gives CDR1 WSHSY, CDR2 SAAADI. CDR3 coding DNA: TGCGCCAGCAGTACGCCGGGACAGGATTACGAGCAGTACTTC. This encodes CASSTPGQDYEQYF.

The chain has TRBV7-9 and TRBJ1-5; the D gene is possibly TRBD1 (6 bases). V was cut by 3 bases and J by 2 bases, with 17 bases left in between. The CDR3 has 17 residues. Germline loops: CDR1 SEHNR, CDR2 FQNEAQ (reference sequence). CDR3 nucleotides: TGTGCCAGCAGCTTTGGGGGCCAGGCCCTAGGCAATCAGCCCCAGCATTTT. This sequence encodes CASSFGGQALGNQPQHF.

The V gene is TRBV5-6, the J gene TRBJ2-3, with TRBD1 matching over 9 bases. J gave up 6 bases and V 4 bases, and 3 bases lay outside the gene matches. The length of the CDR3 is 13 residues. Germline V CDR1 and CDR2: SGHDT, YYEEEE. CDR3 loop: CASSRDRVDTQYF. CDR3 bases: TGTGCCAGCAGCCGGGACAGGGTGGATACGCAGTATTTT.

The V and J genes are TRBV5-1 and TRBJ2-7; maybe TRBD2 (5 bases). Germline V gene lookup returns CDR1 SGHRS and CDR2 YFSETQ. V gave up 4 bases and J gave up 0 bases, with 11 bases separating them. There are 14 residues in the CDR3. The CDR3 reads CASSRTGTSYEQYF. CDR3 nucleotides: TGCGCCAGCAGCAGGACTGGCACCTCCTACGAGCAGTACTTC.

This chain uses TRBV11-2 with TRBJ1-2; D possibly corresponds to TRBD1 (5 bases). This CDR3 is built from 15 residues. Germline V CDR1 and CDR2: SGHAT, FQNNGV. V was shortened by 0 bases and J by 8 bases, with 16 bases between the two germline ends. The CDR3 reads CASSLDGGGGLGYTF. CDR3 bases: TGTGCCAGCAGCTTAGACGGGGGGGGTGGATTAGGCTACACCTTC. The complete variable domain, with remaining parts taken from reference TRBV11-2 and TRBJ1-2, reads EAGVAQSPRYKIIEKRQSVAFWCNPISGHATLYWYQQILGQGPKLLIQFQNNGVVDDSQLPKDRFSAERLKGVDSTLKIQPAKLEDSAVYLCASSLDGGGGLGYTFGSGTRLTVV.

Of note for this clone: Other nucleotide sequences from this sample produce the same CDR3. The chain uses TRBV30 and TRBJ1-1, with no clear D. Trimming removed 3 bases at V and 12 bases at J, with 11 bases between. Germline V CDR1 and CDR2: GTSNPN, SVGIG (reference sequence). The CDR3 has 10 residues. CDR3 region: CAWRVSETFF. DNA for the CDR3: TGTGCCTGGAGGGTGAGCGAGACTTTCTTT.

The chain joins TRBV6-5 to TRBJ2-7, with 8 bases identical to TRBD1. Germline V gene sequence: CDR1 MNHEY, CDR2 SVGAGI. J gave up 3 bases and V 2 bases, and 6 bases lay outside the gene matches. CDR3 length equals 15 residues. The CDR3 region has the DNA TGTGCCAGCAGTTACGTCGGACAGGGAAACTACGAGCAGTACTTC. It codes for CASSYVGQGNYEQYF.

The J gene is TRBJ2-3, the V gene TRBV28, with a tentative D call TRBD1 (6 bases). Per the germline V gene, CDR1 is MDHEN and CDR2 is SYDVKM. The length of the CDR3 is 16 residues. Trimming took off 0 bases at V and 0 bases at J, with 10 bases between the two ends. The CDR3, as DNA: TGTGCCAGCAGTTTATGGAGGACAGCTAGCACAGATACGCAGTATTTT. This codes for CASSLWRTASTDTQYF. Together with reference TRBV28 and TRBJ2-3, the CDR3 gives the full variable domain: DVKVTQSSRYLVKRTGEKVFLECVQDMDHENMFWYRQDPGLGLRLIYFSYDVKMKEKGDIPEGYSVSREKKERFSLILESASTNQTSMYLCASSLWRTASTDTQYFGPGTRLTVL.

V and J are TRBV27 and TRBJ2-7, with a weak D call TRBD1 (6 bases). With 5 bases removed from V and 3 bases from J, the gap between germline ends came to 11 bases. The CDR3 covers 13 residues. In germline, CDR1 is MNHEY, CDR2 SMNVEV (reference sequence). This CDR3 reads CASSARDIYEQYF. The CDR3 DNA follows: TGTGCCAGCAGTGCCCGGGACATCTACGAGCAGTACTTC.

The chain has TRBV10-1 and TRBJ2-2, with D perhaps TRBD2 (6 bases). V was pared by 3 bases and J by 7 bases, with 9 bases between. The CDR3 consists of 13 residues. Germline loops: CDR1 WNHNN, CDR2 SYGVQD (reference sequence). The CDR3 DNA is TGCGCCAGCAGTGAATCCGGGAGCGGGGAGCTGTTTTTT. Protein product: CASSESGSGELFF.

Regarding this clone: Additional DNA sequences in this sample encode the identical CDR3. The chain uses TRBV7-9 and TRBJ1-1; D unclear. Trimming removed 6 bases from V and 7 bases from J, with 9 bases in between. This CDR3 is built from 11 residues. The V gene's germline CDR1 is SEHNR and CDR2 FQNEAQ (reference sequence). The CDR3 spells CASSSGGEAFF. As DNA, the CDR3 is TGTGCCAGCAGTTCAGGAGGTGAAGCTTTCTTT.

The V call is TRBV27, the J call TRBJ1-2; 9 nucleotides align to TRBD1. The CDR3 runs 15 residues. V lost 5 bases to trimming and J lost 3 bases; unmatched junction nucleotides: 7. CDR1 MNHEY and CDR2 SMNVEV come from the germline V gene (reference sequence). The DNA of the CDR3 is TGTGCCAGCAGTCCCGGACAGGGGTTCTACTATGGCTACACCTTC. Translating it yields CASSPGQGFYYGYTF.

In its sample, this clone was seen a few times. The chain recombines TRBV6-5 with TRBJ1-1, with a possible D match to TRBD1 (5 bases). V was trimmed by 6 bases and J by 3 bases, leaving 11 bases between them. The CDR3 contains 13 residues. CDR1 and CDR2 (germline): MNHEY, SVGAGI. The CDR3 DNA follows: TGTGCCAGCAGGGGGCAGCCCGACACTGAAGCTTTCTTT. This encodes CASRGQPDTEAFF.

The chain has TRBV7-2 and TRBJ1-2; TRBD1 matches at 7 bases. V dropped 1 base and J dropped 4; count of bases not matched to a gene: 9. CDR1 and CDR2 (germline): SGHTA, FQGNSA. The CDR3 length is 16 residues. CDR3 coding DNA: TGTGCCAGCAGCTTAGTTCCCGGGACAGCCACCTATGGCTACACCTTC. Translating gives CASSLVPGTATYGYTF.

The rearrangement links TRBV6-1 to TRBJ2-1, with D unresolved. Germline CDR1 MNHNS, CDR2 SASEGT. The CDR3 is made up of 15 amino acids. V gave up 6 bases and J gave up 0 bases, with 12 bases separating them. The CDR3 loop reads CASSALRSSYNEQFF. CDR3 nucleotide sequence: TGTGCCAGCAGCGCCCTGAGGAGCTCCTACAATGAGCAGTTCTTC.